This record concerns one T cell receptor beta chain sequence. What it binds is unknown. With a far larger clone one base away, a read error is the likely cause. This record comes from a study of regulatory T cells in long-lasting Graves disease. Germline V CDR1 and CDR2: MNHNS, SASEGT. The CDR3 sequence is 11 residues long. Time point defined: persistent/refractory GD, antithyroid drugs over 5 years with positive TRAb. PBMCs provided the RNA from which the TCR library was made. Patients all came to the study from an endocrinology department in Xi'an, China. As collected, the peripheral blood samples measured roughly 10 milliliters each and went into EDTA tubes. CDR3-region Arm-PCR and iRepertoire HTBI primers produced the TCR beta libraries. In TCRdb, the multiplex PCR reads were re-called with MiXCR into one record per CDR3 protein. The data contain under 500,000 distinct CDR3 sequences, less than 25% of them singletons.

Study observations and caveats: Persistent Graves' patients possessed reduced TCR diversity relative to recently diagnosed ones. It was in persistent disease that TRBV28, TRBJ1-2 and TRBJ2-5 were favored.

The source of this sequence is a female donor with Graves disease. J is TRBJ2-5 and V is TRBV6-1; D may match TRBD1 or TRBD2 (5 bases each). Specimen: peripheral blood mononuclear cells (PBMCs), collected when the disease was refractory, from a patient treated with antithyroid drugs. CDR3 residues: CASGEGETQYF. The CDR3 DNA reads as TGTGCCAGCGGTGAGGGGGAGACCCAGTACTTC.